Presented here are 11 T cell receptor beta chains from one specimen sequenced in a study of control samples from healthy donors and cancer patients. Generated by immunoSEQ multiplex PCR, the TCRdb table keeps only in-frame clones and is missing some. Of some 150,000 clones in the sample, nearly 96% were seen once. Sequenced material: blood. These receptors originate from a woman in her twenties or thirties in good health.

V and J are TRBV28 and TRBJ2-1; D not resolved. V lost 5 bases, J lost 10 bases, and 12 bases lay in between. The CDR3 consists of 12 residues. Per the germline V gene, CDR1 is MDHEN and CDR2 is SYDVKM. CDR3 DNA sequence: TGTGCCAGCAGTCTCGGAAGGACGGAGCAGTTCTTC. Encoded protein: CASSLGRTEQFF. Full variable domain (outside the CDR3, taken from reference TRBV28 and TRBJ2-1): DVKVTQSSRYLVKRTGEKVFLECVQDMDHENMFWYRQDPGLGLRLIYFSYDVKMKEKGDIPEGYSVSREKKERFSLILESASTNQTSMYLCASSLGRTEQFFGPGTRLTVL.

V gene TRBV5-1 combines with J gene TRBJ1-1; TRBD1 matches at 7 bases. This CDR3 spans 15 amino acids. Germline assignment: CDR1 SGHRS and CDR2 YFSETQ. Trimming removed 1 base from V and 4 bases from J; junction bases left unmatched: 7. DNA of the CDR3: TGCGCCAGCAGCTTGAGGACAGGTGGTATCACTGAAGCTTTCTTT. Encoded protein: CASSLRTGGITEAFF.

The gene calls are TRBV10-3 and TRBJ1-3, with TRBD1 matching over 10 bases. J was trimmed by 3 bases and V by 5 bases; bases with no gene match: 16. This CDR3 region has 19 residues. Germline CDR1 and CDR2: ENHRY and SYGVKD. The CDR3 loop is CAISSFWGTGAGDGNTIYF. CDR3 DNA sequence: TGTGCCATCAGTTCTTTTTGGGGGACAGGGGCCGGTGATGGAAACACCATATATTTT.

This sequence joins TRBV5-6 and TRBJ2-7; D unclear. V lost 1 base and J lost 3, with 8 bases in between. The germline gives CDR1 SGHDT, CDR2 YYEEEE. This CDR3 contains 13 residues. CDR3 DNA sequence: TGTGCCAGCAGCTTGCCACCGGGCTACGAGCAGTACTTC. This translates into CASSLPPGYEQYF.

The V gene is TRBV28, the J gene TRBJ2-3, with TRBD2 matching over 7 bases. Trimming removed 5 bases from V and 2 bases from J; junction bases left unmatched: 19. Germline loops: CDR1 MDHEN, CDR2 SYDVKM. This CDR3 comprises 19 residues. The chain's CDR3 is CASSPIQYTIGGTTDTQYF. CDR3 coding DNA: TGTGCCAGCAGTCCAATCCAATATACGATCGGGGGGACCACAGATACGCAGTATTTT.

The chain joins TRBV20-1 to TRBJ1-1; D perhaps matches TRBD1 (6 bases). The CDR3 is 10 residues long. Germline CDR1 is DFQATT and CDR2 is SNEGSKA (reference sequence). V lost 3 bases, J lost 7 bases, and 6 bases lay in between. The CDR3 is CSARDSEAFF. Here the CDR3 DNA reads TGCAGTGCTAGGGACAGTGAAGCTTTCTTT.

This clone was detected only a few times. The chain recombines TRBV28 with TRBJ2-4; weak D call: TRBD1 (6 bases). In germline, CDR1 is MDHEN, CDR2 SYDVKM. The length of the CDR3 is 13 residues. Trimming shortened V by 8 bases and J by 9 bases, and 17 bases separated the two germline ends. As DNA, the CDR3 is TGTGCCAGCCAGGGGATAGCACTAATCATTCAGTACTTC. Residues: CASQGIALIIQYF.

Here the CDR3 reads CASSLDRAQGGTYEQYF. The CDR3 DNA reads as TGTGCCAGCAGCTTAGATAGGGCACAGGGCGGGACCTACGAGCAGTACTTC. V and J are TRBV11-2 and TRBJ2-7, with D possibly being TRBD1 or TRBD2 (6 bases each). The V end lost 0 bases, the J end lost 2 bases, and 17 bases lay between the germline ends. The CDR3 has 17 residues. The germline CDR1 and CDR2 sequences are SGHAT and FQNNGV.

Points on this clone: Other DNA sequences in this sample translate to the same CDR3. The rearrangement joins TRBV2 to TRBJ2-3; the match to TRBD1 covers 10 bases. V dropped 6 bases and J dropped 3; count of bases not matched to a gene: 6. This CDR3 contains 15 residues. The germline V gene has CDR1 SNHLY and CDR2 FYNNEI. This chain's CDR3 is CASRPGQGGTDTQYF. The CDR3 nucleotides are TGTGCCAGCAGACCCGGACAGGGGGGAACAGATACGCAGTATTTT. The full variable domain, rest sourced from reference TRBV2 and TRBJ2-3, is EPEVTQTPSHQVTQMGQEVILRCVPISNHLYFYWYRQILGQKVEFLVSFYNNEISEKSEIFDDQFSVERPDGSNFTLKIRSTKLEDSAMYFCASRPGQGGTDTQYFGPGTRLTVL.

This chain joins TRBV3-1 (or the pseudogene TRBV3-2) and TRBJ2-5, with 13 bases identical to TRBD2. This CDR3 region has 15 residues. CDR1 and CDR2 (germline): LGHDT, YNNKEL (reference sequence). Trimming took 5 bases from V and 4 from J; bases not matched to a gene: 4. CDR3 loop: CASSKLAGGPETQYF. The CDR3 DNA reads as TGTGCCAGCAGCAAACTAGCGGGAGGGCCAGAGACCCAGTACTTC.

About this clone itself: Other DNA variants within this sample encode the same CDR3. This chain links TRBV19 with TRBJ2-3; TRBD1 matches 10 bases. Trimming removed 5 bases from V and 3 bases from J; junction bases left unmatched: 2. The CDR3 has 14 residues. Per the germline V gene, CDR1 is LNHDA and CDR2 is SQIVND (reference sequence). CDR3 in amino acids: CASSPDRGTDTQYF. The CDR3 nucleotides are TGTGCCAGTAGTCCGGACAGGGGGACAGATACGCAGTATTTT. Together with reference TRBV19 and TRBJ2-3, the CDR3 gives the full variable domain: DGGITQSPKYLFRKEGQNVTLSCEQNLNHDAMYWYRQDPGQGLRLIYYSQIVNDFQKGDIAEGYSVSREKKESFPLTVTSAQKNPTAFYLCASSPDRGTDTQYFGPGTRLTVL.